Following are 15 T cell receptor beta chains from one sample sequenced in a study of CD8+ T cells in alopecia areata. Following RNA extraction, reverse transcription yielded cDNA that acted as the sequencing template. The repertoire was sequenced with immunoSEQ multiplex PCR; TCRdb's copy has only in-frame clones and lacks some. Counted here are 55,000 to 65,000 clones, roughly two fifths occurring once; the ten biggest clones make up 51%. The specimen sequenced was NKG2D-low CD8+ T cells sorted from blood. The receptor source for this set is a human donor with alopecia areata.

V is TRBV27 and J is TRBJ2-1; D remains ambiguous. This CDR3 has 14 residues. Germline V CDR1 and CDR2: MNHEY, SMNVEV (reference sequence). Trimming removed 5 bases at V and 8 bases at J, with 16 bases between. This CDR3 reads CASSTSFSFHEQFF. For the CDR3, the DNA is TGTGCCAGCAGTACCTCATTTAGCTTCCATGAGCAGTTCTTC.

This clone was observed a few times. The genes are TRBV7-2 and TRBJ2-7; no clear D. CDR3 length: 14 amino acids. Germline V gives CDR1 SGHTA, CDR2 FQGNSA. V was trimmed by 4 bases and J by 0 bases, leaving 10 bases between them. The chain's CDR3 is CASSSATSSYEQYF. The CDR3 DNA follows: TGTGCCAGCAGCTCCGCGACGTCCTCCTACGAGCAGTACTTC.

This clone showed up just a few times. This chain uses TRBV7-8 with TRBJ2-7, with D possibly TRBD2 on 5 matching bases. Germline V gene sequence: CDR1 SGHVS, CDR2 FQNEAQ. V was trimmed by 1 base and J by 5 bases, leaving 12 bases between them. The CDR3 runs to 14 residues. The CDR3 here is CASSLGEPGHEQYF. The CDR3 DNA is TGTGCCAGCAGCTTAGGGGAGCCAGGCCACGAGCAGTACTTC.

This rearrangement joins TRBV5-1 to TRBJ1-2, with 12 bases identical to TRBD1. The CDR3 is 16 amino acids. Germline-derived CDR1 and CDR2 are SGHRS and YFSETQ. The junction had 6 bases not matched to a gene; V was cut back by 1 base and J by 5 bases. CDR3 nucleotides: TGCGCCAGCAGCTTGAGCGGGACAGGGGGCTCGTATGGCTACACCTTC. Protein sequence: CASSLSGTGGSYGYTF. Full variable domain (missing parts from reference TRBV5-1 and TRBJ1-2): KAGVTQTPRYLIKTRGQQVTLSCSPISGHRSVSWYQQTPGQGLQFLFEYFSETQRNKGNFPGRFSGRQFSNSRSEMNVSTLELGDSALYLCASSLSGTGGSYGYTFGSGTRLTVV.

The chain joins TRBV9 to TRBJ2-5; D may be TRBD2 (5 bases). In germline, CDR1 is SGDLS, CDR2 YYNGEE. With 3 bases removed from V and 5 bases from J, the gap between germline ends came to 14 bases. The CDR3 is 14 amino acids. As DNA, the CDR3 is TGTGCCAGCAGCGCCCTCGGGGTGAAGGAGACCCAGTACTTC. Translated: CASSALGVKETQYF.

V gene TRBV29-1 combines with J gene TRBJ2-5; D is unresolved. The J call could be wrong; TRBJ2-7 is a better fit for the DNA end. Germline V lookup: CDR1 SQVTM, CDR2 ANQGSEA. This CDR3 is 17 amino acids long. The chain's CDR3 is CSAWGRLESESSYEQYF. CDR3 nucleotide sequence: TGCAGCGCTTGGGGTAGACTTGAAAGCGAGAGCTCCTACGAGCAGTACTTC.

The chain carries TRBV4-1 and TRBJ1-2, with a possible D match to TRBD1 (6 bases). This CDR3 comprises 14 residues. V lost 4 bases to trimming and J lost 8 bases, with 17 bases between them. Germline V gene lookup returns CDR1 MGHRA and CDR2 YSYEKL. This CDR3 is CASSPQGVHRGYTF. The CDR3 nucleotides are TGCGCCAGCAGCCCACAGGGAGTCCATCGGGGCTACACCTTC.

This clone has a handful of counts. The chain couples TRBV6-1 to TRBJ2-5, with D uncertain. The closer fit of TRBJ2-7 to the DNA end suggests the J call may be wrong. This CDR3 is 14 amino acids long. CDR1 MNHNS and CDR2 SASEGT come from the germline V gene. The CDR3 reads CASSLGQSSYEQYF. The CDR3, as DNA: TGTGCCAGCAGCTTAGGGCAGAGCTCCTACGAGCAGTACTTC.

The J gene is TRBJ2-1, the V gene TRBV5-6; no clear D gene. The V end lost 4 bases, the J end lost 8 bases, and 13 bases lay between the germline ends. Germline V gene lookup returns CDR1 SGHDT and CDR2 YYEEEE. The CDR3 is 13 amino acids. The CDR3 here is CASSSEGRDEQFF. The DNA for the CDR3 is TGTGCCAGCAGCAGCGAAGGTAGAGATGAGCAGTTCTTC.

This chain links TRBV11-3 with TRBJ1-2; D remains ambiguous. The CDR3 is made up of 13 amino acids. V dropped 2 bases and J dropped 6 bases, with 10 bases sitting between them. Germline CDR1 reads SGHNT; CDR2 reads YENEEA. CDR3 loop: CASSLPAENGYTF. The CDR3 nucleotides read TGTGCCAGCAGCTTACCGGCAGAAAATGGCTACACCTTC. Supplemented by reference TRBV11-3 and TRBJ1-2, the full variable domain reads EAGVVQSPRYKIIEKKQPVAFWCNPISGHNTLYWYLQNLGQGPELLIRYENEEAVDDSQLPKDRFSAERLKGVDSTLKIQPAELGDSAVYLCASSLPAENGYTFGSGTRLTVV.

The table lists this clone with a few counts. The chain has TRBV29-1 and TRBJ1-2; D ambiguous. Germline-derived CDR1 and CDR2 are SQVTM and ANQGSEA. The ends were cut back, 2 bases at V and 2 bases at J, with 6 bases in the middle. This CDR3 contains 12 residues. The CDR3 DNA is TGCAGCGTTGAACCGGGGAACTATGGCTACACCTTC. It specifies CSVEPGNYGYTF.

This clone was observed at least ten times. The J gene is TRBJ2-1, the V gene TRBV6-4; D is perhaps TRBD2 (6 bases). The CDR3 runs 13 residues. Looked up from germline, CDR1 is MRHNA and CDR2 is SNTAGT. Trimming left V 4 bases short and J 8 bases short, with 12 bases between. The CDR3 loop reads CASSATSIDEQFF. CDR3 bases: TGTGCCAGCAGTGCGACTAGTATTGATGAGCAGTTCTTC.

The chain recombines TRBV11-2 with TRBJ2-1; TRBD1 matches 10 bases. This CDR3 spans 15 amino acids. With 4 bases clipped from V and 4 bases from J, the junction kept 4 bases outside the gene matches. Germline V lookup: CDR1 SGHAT, CDR2 FQNNGV. CDR3 nucleotide sequence: TGTGCCAGCAGCTGGACAGGGGGGGGTTACAATGAGCAGTTCTTC. Amino acids: CASSWTGGGYNEQFF. Based on the CDR3 plus reference TRBV11-2 and TRBJ2-1, the full variable domain is EAGVAQSPRYKIIEKRQSVAFWCNPISGHATLYWYQQILGQGPKLLIQFQNNGVVDDSQLPKDRFSAERLKGVDSTLKIQPAKLEDSAVYLCASSWTGGGYNEQFFGPGTRLTVL.

Turning to this clone: This specimen includes other DNA sequences encoding the same CDR3. V and J are TRBV27 and TRBJ2-7; perhaps TRBD1 as D (5 bases). This CDR3 comprises 13 residues. V shed 3 bases and J shed 1 base, with 7 bases lying between them. Germline-derived CDR1 and CDR2 are MNHEY and SMNVEV (reference sequence). The chain's CDR3 is CASSLQGSYEQYF. The CDR3 bases are TGTGCCAGCAGTTTGCAGGGTTCCTACGAGCAGTACTTC.

The chain carries TRBV7-2 and TRBJ2-7; D gene ambiguous. Trimming pared 4 bases from V and 4 bases from J, leaving 17 bases between. Germline CDR1 and CDR2: SGHTA and FQGNSA. This CDR3 has 15 amino acids. The DNA of the CDR3 is TGTGCCAGCAGCTCCGTACCTCGTCCCACTTACGAGCAGTACTTC. As protein: CASSSVPRPTYEQYF.